The sequence of this T cell receptor (beta chain) was determined in a study of shared T cell receptors in the human thymus. V trimming: 3 bases; J trimming: 9 bases; junction bases outside the gene matches: 8. CDR3 length: 16 amino acids. CDR1 is SGHAT and CDR2 is FQDESV in the germline V gene (reference sequence). TCRdb's table, derived via immunoSEQ multiplex PCR, lists solely in-frame clones and lacks some. This table has about 660,000 clones, around nine tenths appearing once. This sample also appeared in a second study, on human thymus T cells. From that second work: Donation came from healthy Finnish infants having corrective surgery for congenital heart defects. Thymus tissue for the work was resected from patients undergoing corrective heart surgery. What appeared biased in thymic and blood repertoires was the usage of V and J genes.

V usage is TRBV11-1 and J usage is TRBJ2-1; 13 bases fit TRBD2. The sequenced sample consisted of thymocytes. This receptor was taken from a boy in the first two years of life with a congenital heart defect. The CDR3 sequence is CASSFPRTSGRFEQFF. The CDR3 DNA reads as TGTGCCAGCAGCTTTCCCCGGACTAGCGGGAGATTTGAGCAGTTCTTC.